This T cell receptor (beta chain) was recorded in a study of CD8 T cells in Susac syndrome. Findings and caveats of the study: It was acknowledged by the study that relatively few individuals were included in its TCR sequencing and HLA analysis.

This clonotype was picked up a small number of times. The target antigen is unknown. Germline V gives CDR1 SSHAT, CDR2 FNYEAQ (reference sequence). This CDR3 contains 15 residues. With 0 bases removed from V and 5 bases from J, the gap between germline ends came to 11 bases. Roughly 0.45 to 1 ug RNA was reverse transcribed with random hexamers. An immunoSEQ multiplex PCR amplified TCR beta CDR3 over 54 Vbeta and 13 Jbeta. A single record per CDR3 protein comes from TCRdb applying MiXCR to the immunoSEQ multiplex PCR reads. The sample yields fewer than 350,000 distinct CDR3 sequences, 70% to 90% seen once. The multiple sclerosis control group was made up of treatment-naive patients with stable or active relapsing-remitting disease. The CD8+ and CD4+ T cells were negatively isolated, with the TEMRA cells enriched by FACS.

V is TRBV7-7 and J is TRBJ2-1; D remains ambiguous. This clonotype was sampled from a human donor with multiple sclerosis. The sequenced sample was CD8+ T cells from PBMCs. As DNA, the CDR3 is TGTGCCAGCAGCTTAGCCCCTAGTGAGAACAATGAGCAGTTCTTC. Translated, it gives CASSLAPSENNEQFF.